The present TCR beta chain was sequenced within a study of blood T cell repertoires in COVID-19. The CDR3 has 17 residues. Germline V gives CDR1 SGHRS, CDR2 YFSETQ. Trimming pared 4 bases from V and 7 bases from J, leaving 27 bases between. The authors' processing: Counts of nucleated cells, estimated from reference gene primer amplification, were obtained. Repertoires were generated with immunoSEQ multiplex PCR, while TCRdb's copy carries only in-frame clones and drops some. V, J and clone size derive from that table, while D and trimming were established from the DNA sequence. The repertoire includes over 200,000 clones, 70% to 90% of them detected once, and 0.9% to 1% sits in the top ten.

The sample consisted of peripheral blood. The TCR comes from a woman aged 40 to 49 who had recovered from COVID-19. The chain joins TRBV5-1 to TRBJ2-7; TRBD2 is a possible D gene (5 bases). In DNA form, the CDR3 reads TGCGCCAGCAGCCCGGAAGGTCTTTGGAAGGGCGGGTCGGAGCAGTACTTC. It translates to CASSPEGLWKGGSEQYF. Together with reference TRBV5-1 and TRBJ2-7, the CDR3 gives the full variable domain: KAGVTQTPRYLIKTRGQQVTLSCSPISGHRSVSWYQQTPGQGLQFLFEYFSETQRNKGNFPGRFSGRQFSNSRSEMNVSTLELGDSALYLCASSPEGLWKGGSEQYFGPGTRLTVT.